This entry concerns a single TCR beta chain. Its target is unknown. The data were obtained in a study of response to subunit inactivated influenza vaccine. Study findings and constraints: That few new T cells are recruited by each seasonal influenza vaccination was the authors' suggestion.

TCRdb independently ran MiXCR on the RT-PCR reads; one entry per CDR3 protein. The data contain about 800,000 distinct CDR3 sequences, less than 25% of them seen just once; the ten biggest clones take up roughly 10%. This CDR3 is 15 amino acids long. Germline V gene sequence: CDR1 LGHDT, CDR2 YNNKEL (reference sequence). The ends were cut back, 3 bases at V and 0 bases at J, with 8 bases in the middle. J is TRBJ2-2 and V is TRBV3-1, with D possibly being TRBD1 (6 bases). The clonotype originates from a man in his fifties who received an inactivated influenza vaccine. The specimen was PBMCs from blood, collected roughly 5 days after vaccination. DNA for the CDR3: TGTGCCAGCAGCCACCGGGACACGAACACCGGGGAGCTGTTTTTT. This codes for CASSHRDTNTGELFF.